The clone carrying this TCR beta chain occurred a few times. These data are taken from a study of blood T cells in healthy people across ages. V lost 3 bases and J lost 5; bases outside the gene matches: 8. Germline V gene data show CDR1 as SQVTM and CDR2 as ANQGSEA. The CDR3 covers 15 residues. It was with a sample-barcoded 5' primer and a J-beta primer mix that a second PCR of about 7 to 12 cycles was run. The authors tagged each cDNA molecule using a template-switch adaptor with 12 random nucleotides. TCRdb used MiXCR to reprocess the 5' RACE reads, holding one entry per CDR3 protein. The repertoire holds approximately 690,000 distinct CDR3 sequences, with around 41% as singletons.

This receptor was obtained from a man older than 75 in good health. Sequencing was carried out using blood. The J gene is TRBJ2-2, the V gene TRBV29-1; TRBD1 aligns across 8 bases. CDR3 in amino acids: CSVEGADRATGELFF. DNA of the CDR3: TGCAGCGTTGAGGGGGCGGACAGGGCAACCGGGGAGCTGTTTTTT.